A selection of T cell receptor beta chains follows, all from one sample in a study of CD8 T cells in ankylosing spondylitis. TCRdb re-called the 5' RACE reads through MiXCR, storing one row per CDR3 protein. The profile shows 250,000 to 350,000 distinct CDR3 sequences, 7% to 9% of them singletons. Sequencing was performed on blood, either unsorted or a sorted T cell fraction (not recorded which). The receptors originated from a male donor with ankylosing spondylitis. The CDR3 runs from the conserved cysteine through the conserved F or W. A D gene is named only where the DNA matches it firmly. Some rows have no size entry. The others give once, few or many, or a class for an expanded clone.

V,size,J,D,DNA,CDR3
TRBV12-3/TRBV12-4,many,TRBJ1-2,TRBD1,TGTGCCAGCAGTTTTGGGCAGGGGGCAAAGGGCTACACCTTC,CASSFGQGAKGYTF
TRBV20-1,NA,TRBJ1-5,NA,TGCAGTGCTATCGGACAAGGAAATCAGCCCCAGCATTTT,CSAIGQGNQPQHF
TRBV9,NA,TRBJ2-1,TRBD2,TGTGCCAGCAGCGTGGGGGCTAGCGGGGTGGGTGAGCAGTTCTTC,CASSVGASGVGEQFF
TRBV20-1,NA,TRBJ1-2,TRBD1,TGCAGTGCTCAAACAGGGGAGTTTTATGGCTACACCTTC,CSAQTGEFYGYTF
TRBV3-1,many,TRBJ2-2,NA,TGTGCCAGCAGTCATCGAACAGGGTCCACCGGGGAGCTGTTTTTT,CASSHRTGSTGELFF
TRBV12-3/TRBV12-4,few,TRBJ2-3,NA,TGTGCCAGCAGTTTTGAGCCTCAGGGCCCAGATACGCAGTATTTT,CASSFEPQGPDTQYF
TRBV29-1,many,TRBJ2-7,NA,TGCAGCGTTGTACCCGTCGACGGCGAGCAGTACTTC,CSVVPVDGEQYF
TRBV5-1,few,TRBJ1-1,NA,TGCGCCAGCAGCTTGGGAGGGGGGCTACCACCGAACACTGAAGCTTTCTTT,CASSLGGGLPPNTEAFF
TRBV3-1,NA,TRBJ1-1,TRBD1,TGTGCCAGCAGCCCAGATAGGACAGGGGTGAAAGCTTTCTTT,CASSPDRTGVKAFF
TRBV20-1,few,TRBJ2-7,TRBD2,TGCAGTGCATCGGGACTAGCGGGAGGGCCCTTGGATAGAGAGCAGTACTTC,CSASGLAGGPLDREQYF
TRBV29-1,few,TRBJ1-4,NA,TGCAGCGTTGTTGTAGGGCCGGGGGAAAAACTGTTTTTT,CSVVVGPGEKLFF
TRBV6-6,few,TRBJ1-2,TRBD1,TGTGCCAGTGTCCAGGGGGCGAGAGGCTACACCTTC,CASVQGARGYTF
TRBV10-2,many,TRBJ2-7,TRBD1,TGCGCCAGCAGCCGGGACAGGGCTACCTACGAGCAGTACTTC,CASSRDRATYEQYF
TRBV12-5,many,TRBJ2-7,TRBD2,TGTGCTAGTGGTTTGGGACTAGCGGGAGCGGAGCAGTACTTC,CASGLGLAGAEQYF
TRBV5-1,few,TRBJ2-7,TRBD2,TGCGCCAGCAGCTCCAGGACTAGCAACGAGCAGTACTTC,CASSSRTSNEQYF
TRBV6-2/TRBV6-3,NA,TRBJ2-1,NA,TGTGCCAGCAGTCCACCCGCAGCTAGCGTTTCCTACAATGAGCAGTTCTTC,CASSPPAASVSYNEQFF
TRBV7-9,few,TRBJ1-5,NA,TGTGCCAGCAGCTCTAATACCAATCAGCCCCAGCATTTT,CASSSNTNQPQHF
TRBV29-1,many,TRBJ2-7,NA,TGCAGCGTGGCCCGGGACAATGGGGTATACGAGCAGTACTTC,CSVARDNGVYEQYF
TRBV18,few,TRBJ1-2,TRBD1,TGTGCCAGCTCACCACGCGTAGGGGGCGCGTCTGGCTACACCTTC,CASSPRVGGASGYTF
TRBV4-1,many,TRBJ2-7,TRBD2,TGCGCCAGCAGCCAAGATGGGAGCGGGAGGGTCTACGAGCAGTACTTC,CASSQDGSGRVYEQYF
TRBV7-6,few,TRBJ2-3,TRBD2,TGTGCCAGCAGCTTCGGACTAGCGGGAGGATCCGATACGCAGTATTTT,CASSFGLAGGSDTQYF
TRBV7-9,once,TRBJ1-4,NA,TGTGCCAGCAGCATCGGACGCTGGGGGGAAAAACTGTTTTTT,CASSIGRWGEKLFF
TRBV12-3/TRBV12-4,few,TRBJ2-7,TRBD2,TGTGCCAGCAGCTCCGGACAGGGTTGGGCTAGCGGGAGAGACGAGCAGTACTTC,CASSSGQGWASGRDEQYF
TRBV29-1,NA,TRBJ2-2,NA,TGCAGCGTTGAAGTCCAGGGGTGGGCCGGGGAGCTGTTTTTT,CSVEVQGWAGELFF
TRBV5-1,NA,TRBJ1-2,NA,TGCGCCAGCAGCGTGACCGGGACGGACTATGGCTACACCTTC,CASSVTGTDYGYTF
TRBV10-3,NA,TRBJ2-7,TRBD1,TGTGCCAGCTCGACAGGGGAAGGGTACGAGCAGTACTTC,CASSTGEGYEQYF
TRBV2,NA,TRBJ2-1,NA,TGTGCCAGCATCGAACCAGGGGCCTACAATGAGCAGTTCTTC,CASIEPGAYNEQFF
TRBV5-1,few,TRBJ2-1,NA,TGCGCCAGCAGCTTGGAGGGTCGTTTGGGAGGAGCTATAAATGAGCAGTTCTTC,CASSLEGRLGGAINEQFF
TRBV7-2,many,TRBJ2-7,TRBD1,TGTGCCAGCAGCTTAGCGATTCAGGGGGCCAACGAGCAGTACTTC,CASSLAIQGANEQYF
TRBV29-1,few,TRBJ2-2,NA,TGCAGCGTTCGACTTGAAACCGGGGAGCTGTTTTTT,CSVRLETGELFF
TRBV29-1,NA,TRBJ1-4,NA,TGCAGCGCGAGCGGGCTACTTGAAAAACTGTTTTTT,CSASGLLEKLFF
TRBV6-1,NA,TRBJ1-2,NA,TGTGCCAGCACCCTTGGGTGGGGGGCCTATGGCTACACCTTC,CASTLGWGAYGYTF
TRBV29-1,few,TRBJ2-3,TRBD2,TGCAGCGTTTCCAGGGAGGGTGCAGATACGCAGTATTTT,CSVSREGADTQYF
TRBV3-1,NA,TRBJ2-1,TRBD2,TGTGCCAGCAGCCCAAGACTAGCGGATTACAATGAGCAGTTCTTC,CASSPRLADYNEQFF
TRBV5-1,few,TRBJ2-5,TRBD2,TGCGCCAGCAGCTTGGTGCCGGGACTAGCGACGGAGACCCAGTACTTC,CASSLVPGLATETQYF